These T cell receptor beta chains were read from a single sample in a study of T cells in Graves' hyperthyroidism and ophthalmopathy. MiXCR, applied by TCRdb to the multiplex PCR reads, yields one record per CDR3 protein. The sample consists of about 380,000 distinct CDR3 sequences, more than 11% of them appearing once. The source material was blood. These receptors all stem from a woman aged 60-75 years with Graves' hyperthyroidism. The CDR3 runs from the conserved cysteine through the conserved F or W. Each record gives: clone size, V gene, D gene, J gene, CDR3 DNA, CDR3 protein. D genes are given only for firm matches. Clone size is given for some rows only: seen once, a few or many times, or a class if the clone is expanded.

clone size: many; V gene: TRBV28; D gene: TRBD2; J gene: TRBJ2-4; CDR3 DNA: TGTGCCAGCAGCAGTCGCCAGCGGGAGGACCCTCCAGGAAACATTCAGTACTTC; CDR3 protein: CASSSRQREDPPGNIQYF
clone size: .; V gene: TRBV5-5; D gene: .; J gene: TRBJ1-2; CDR3 DNA: TGTGCCAGCAGCTTGGGCAACAGGGAGGGCTACACCTTC; CDR3 protein: CASSLGNREGYTF
clone size: many; V gene: TRBV11-2; D gene: .; J gene: TRBJ2-3; CDR3 DNA: TGTGCCAGCAGCTGGGCCGGAGGAGGGGATACGCAGTATTTT; CDR3 protein: CASSWAGGGDTQYF
clone size: many; V gene: TRBV30; D gene: .; J gene: TRBJ1-1; CDR3 DNA: TGTGCCTGGAGTGTAGCCCCGGCGGCGATGGGGGCTTTCTTT; CDR3 protein: CAWSVAPAAMGAFF
clone size: many; V gene: TRBV20-1; D gene: .; J gene: TRBJ1-2; CDR3 DNA: TGCAGTGCGCGAAAGGGGGAAGGCTATGGCTACACCTTC; CDR3 protein: CSARKGEGYGYTF
clone size: .; V gene: TRBV20-1; D gene: .; J gene: TRBJ2-2; CDR3 DNA: TGCAGTGCTCGTAGGGTAGCGATCGCCGGGGAGCTGTTTTTT; CDR3 protein: CSARRVAIAGELFF
clone size: few; V gene: TRBV4-1; D gene: .; J gene: TRBJ2-7; CDR3 DNA: TGTGCCAGCAGCCAAGATCCCTATTGGGCCTCCGAGCAGTACTTC; CDR3 protein: CASSQDPYWASEQYF
clone size: many; V gene: TRBV5-1; D gene: .; J gene: TRBJ2-1; CDR3 DNA: TGCGCCAGCAGCCCGGCTCTGAGCTCCTACAATGAGCAGTTCTTC; CDR3 protein: CASSPALSSYNEQFF
clone size: many; V gene: TRBV6-1; D gene: .; J gene: TRBJ1-1; CDR3 DNA: TGTGCCAGCAGACCCCAGGGGCCCACTGAAGCTTTCTTT; CDR3 protein: CASRPQGPTEAFF
clone size: many; V gene: TRBV19; D gene: TRBD1; J gene: TRBJ2-1; CDR3 DNA: TGTGCCAGTAGTATCGCGGGACAGGTCTACAATGAGCAGTTCTTC; CDR3 protein: CASSIAGQVYNEQFF
clone size: few; V gene: TRBV6-1; D gene: .; J gene: TRBJ1-6; CDR3 DNA: TGTGCCAGCAGGAGGAGAAATAATTCACCCCTCCACTTT; CDR3 protein: CASRRRNNSPLHF
clone size: few; V gene: TRBV7-3; D gene: .; J gene: TRBJ1-1; CDR3 DNA: TGTGCCAGCAGCTCCATGTCTGGGAGGAGTCCGAACACTGAAGCTTTCTTT; CDR3 protein: CASSSMSGRSPNTEAFF
clone size: many; V gene: TRBV16; D gene: .; J gene: TRBJ2-5; CDR3 DNA: TGTGCCAGCAGCCAAGGGGTTAGCGGAGGAGAGACCCAGTACTTC; CDR3 protein: CASSQGVSGGETQYF
clone size: many; V gene: TRBV27; D gene: .; J gene: TRBJ1-5; CDR3 DNA: TGTGCCAGCAGTTTATGCCGAGGGGGGCTCTGCAATCAGCCCCAGCATTTT; CDR3 protein: CASSLCRGGLCNQPQHF
clone size: many; V gene: TRBV6-5; D gene: .; J gene: TRBJ2-3; CDR3 DNA: TGTGCCAGCAGTTACTCACGGGGAGATACGCAGTATTTT; CDR3 protein: CASSYSRGDTQYF
clone size: many; V gene: TRBV10-3; D gene: .; J gene: TRBJ1-2; CDR3 DNA: TGTGCCATCAGTGAGCCGGACCTGGGACACTATGGCTACACCTTC; CDR3 protein: CAISEPDLGHYGYTF